These 7 T cell receptor beta chains were sequenced from one sample in a study of blood T cell repertoires in COVID-19. Libraries were prepared by immunoSEQ multiplex PCR; TCRdb keeps only in-frame clonotypes and omits some of them. The data show 53,000 or so clones, with around 84% seen just once and 12% held by the top ten. Specimen: peripheral blood. These receptors all come from a man between 65 and 85 years old with active COVID-19.

The chain joins TRBV6-1 to TRBJ2-6; 7 bases are shared with TRBD1. CDR1 and CDR2 from the germline V gene are MNHNS and SASEGT. CDR3 length: 15 amino acids. V was clipped by 3 bases and J by 13 bases; unmatched bases: 12. CDR3 sequence reads: CASSDRGQYGKVLTF. The CDR3 nucleotides are TGTGCCAGCAGTGATCGGGGACAGTACGGCAAGGTCCTGACTTTC.

The rearrangement links TRBV18 to TRBJ2-3; a possible D gene is TRBD1 (5 bases). The CDR3 is 15 residues long. Germline CDR1 is KGHSH and CDR2 is LQKENI. V lost 2 bases to trimming and J lost 0 bases, with 9 bases between them. The CDR3 region is CASSPRSGSTDTQYF. CDR3 DNA sequence: TGTGCCAGCTCACCAAGGTCAGGGAGCACAGATACGCAGTATTTT. The entire variable domain, with the rest obtained from reference TRBV18 and TRBJ2-3, is as follows: NAGVMQNPRHLVRRRGQEARLRCSPMKGHSHVYWYRQLPEEGLKFMVYLQKENIIDESGMPKERFSAEFPKEGPSILRIQQVVRGDSAAYFCASSPRSGSTDTQYFGPGTRLTVL.

Here the CDR3 DNA reads TGTGCCAGCCTGGGGGGCCAAGAGACCCAGTACTTC. It encodes CASLGGQETQYF. V is TRBV6-6 and J is TRBJ2-5, with D possibly TRBD2 on 6 matching bases. Trimming removed 8 bases from V and 1 base from J, with 8 bases in between. CDR1 and CDR2 (germline): MNHNY, SVGAGI (reference sequence). This CDR3 contains 12 residues.

The V and J genes are TRBV19 and TRBJ1-2; D remains ambiguous. CDR3 size: 13 residues. Trimming removed 5 bases from V and 5 bases from J, with 12 bases in between. The germline gives CDR1 LNHDA, CDR2 SQIVND (reference sequence). The CDR3 protein is CASSRSGQYGYTF. The CDR3 bases are TGTGCCAGTAGTCGTTCTGGGCAGTATGGCTACACCTTC.

V gene TRBV19 combines with J gene TRBJ1-5, with D unresolved. CDR3 length: 16 residues. V was cut by 0 bases and J by 0 bases, with 9 bases left in between. Germline V CDR1 and CDR2: LNHDA, SQIVND (reference sequence). CDR3 amino acids: CASSIEVQSSNQPQHF. The CDR3 bases are TGTGCCAGTAGTATAGAGGTACAGTCTAGCAATCAGCCCCAGCATTTT.

This chain uses TRBV18 with TRBJ2-7, with 7 positions matching TRBD1. Germline assignment: CDR1 KGHSH and CDR2 LQKENI. The CDR3 consists of 14 residues. V shed 3 bases and J 2 bases; nucleotides not matched to a gene: 4. In DNA form, the CDR3 reads TGTGCCAGCTCACCTATCGGACAGGCCTACGAGCAGTACTTC. This gives the protein CASSPIGQAYEQYF.

The chain is built from TRBV2 and TRBJ2-5; 12 bases map to TRBD1. V lost 8 bases to trimming and J lost 5 bases; unmatched junction nucleotides: 3. The CDR3 covers 13 residues. Germline V gene data show CDR1 as SNHLY and CDR2 as FYNNEI. CDR3 sequence reads: CASGDRGQETQYF. In DNA, the CDR3 is TGTGCCAGCGGGGACAGGGGGCAGGAGACCCAGTACTTC.